A single sample gave rise to the 2 T cell receptor beta chains below, sequenced in a study of T cell responses to AZD1222 COVID-19 vaccine. Assay used: immunoSEQ multiplex PCR; TCRdb lists only in-frame clones, some missing. The data contain fewer than 150,000 clones, around 92% of them singletons. The starting material was peripheral blood, obtained 28 days after the second AZD1222 dose. The source is an adult who received the AZD1222 COVID-19 vaccine.

The chain employs TRBV6-5 and TRBJ2-5, with no clear D. The CDR3 sequence is 14 residues long. Trimming left V 3 bases short and J 5 bases short, with 13 bases between. Germline V lookup: CDR1 MNHEY, CDR2 SVGAGI. CDR3 coding DNA: TGTGCCAGCAGTTATTTCAGCTACGGGGAGACCCAGTACTTC. Translating gives CASSYFSYGETQYF.

This chain connects TRBV7-8 to TRBJ2-1; D may be TRBD1 or TRBD2 (6 bases each). Trimming pared 5 bases from V and 4 bases from J, leaving 18 bases between. The CDR3 length is 16 residues. Germline CDR1 reads SGHVS; CDR2 reads FQNEAQ. The DNA for the CDR3 is TGTGCCAGCAGCGCCCTGGAGGGGGAACAATACAATGAGCAGTTCTTC. This sequence encodes CASSALEGEQYNEQFF.